The clone carrying this T cell receptor (beta chain) occurred many times. Its antigen is not known. Trimming took off 0 bases at V and 6 bases at J, with 9 bases between the two ends. CDR1 and CDR2 from the germline V gene are LNHNV and YYDKDF (reference sequence). The CDR3 has 14 amino acids. These data originate in a study of T cells after yellow fever vaccination. Overall study results and limits: High-abundance clonotypes from the bulk population could contaminate FACS-sorted repertoires. Post-booster repertoires again held most primary-vaccination clones (approximately 96% CD4, around 90% CD8). Secondary responses were weaker yet peaked faster, day 5 versus 15.

Each CDR3 protein gets one entry after TCRdb re-called the 5' RACE reads with MiXCR. The sample shows about 350,000 distinct CDR3 sequences, roughly 11% of them seen only once. The sequencing here drew on PBMCs, taken on the day of the first yellow fever vaccination. This clonotype originated in a young man who received the YFV17D yellow fever vaccine. V gene TRBV15 combines with J gene TRBJ2-4; D unresolved. The CDR3 is CATSRDGGTNIQYF. The CDR3 nucleotides read TGTGCCACCAGCAGAGACGGCGGAACAAACATTCAGTACTTC.